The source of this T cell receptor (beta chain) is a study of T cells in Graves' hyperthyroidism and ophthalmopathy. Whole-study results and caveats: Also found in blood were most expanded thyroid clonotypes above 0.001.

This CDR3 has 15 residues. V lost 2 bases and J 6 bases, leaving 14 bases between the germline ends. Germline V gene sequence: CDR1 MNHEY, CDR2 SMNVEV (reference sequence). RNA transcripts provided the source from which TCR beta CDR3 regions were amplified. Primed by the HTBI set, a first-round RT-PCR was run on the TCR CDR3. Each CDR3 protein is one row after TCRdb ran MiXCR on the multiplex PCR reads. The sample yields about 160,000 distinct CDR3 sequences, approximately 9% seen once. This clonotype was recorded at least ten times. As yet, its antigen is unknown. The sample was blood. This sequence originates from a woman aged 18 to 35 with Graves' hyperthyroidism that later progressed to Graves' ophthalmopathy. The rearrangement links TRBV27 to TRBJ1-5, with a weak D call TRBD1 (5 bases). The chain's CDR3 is CASSLNGGVTQPQHF. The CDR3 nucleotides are TGTGCCAGCAGTTTAAATGGGGGTGTGACTCAGCCCCAGCATTTT.